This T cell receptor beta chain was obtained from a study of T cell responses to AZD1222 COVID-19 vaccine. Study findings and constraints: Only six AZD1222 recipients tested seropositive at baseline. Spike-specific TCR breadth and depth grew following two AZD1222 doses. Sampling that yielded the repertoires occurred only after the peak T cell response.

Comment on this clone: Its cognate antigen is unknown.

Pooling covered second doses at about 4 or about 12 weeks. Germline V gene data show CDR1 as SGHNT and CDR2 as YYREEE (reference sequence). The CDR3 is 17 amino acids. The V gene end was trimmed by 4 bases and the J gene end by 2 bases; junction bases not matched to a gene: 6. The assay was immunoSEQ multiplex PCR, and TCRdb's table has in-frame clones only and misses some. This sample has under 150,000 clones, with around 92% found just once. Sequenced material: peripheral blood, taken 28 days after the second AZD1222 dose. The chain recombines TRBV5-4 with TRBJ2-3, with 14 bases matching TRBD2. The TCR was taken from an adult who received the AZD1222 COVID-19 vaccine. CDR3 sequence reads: CASSSRTSGGNTDTQYF. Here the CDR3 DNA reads TGTGCCAGCAGCAGCCGGACTAGCGGGGGGAACACAGATACGCAGTATTTT.